These 15 T cell receptor beta chains were sequenced from one sample in a study of shared clonotypes between healthy human individuals (TCRdb year 2020). Library prep was done by the immunoSEQ multiplex PCR assay. TCRdb mirrors the immuneACCESS table, restricted to in-frame sequences. Some clones are absent from its copies; in checked studies, under half trace to an unresolved V gene, and the reason for the others is unknown. The table for this sample lists some 2,000,000 clones; roughly 96% of them were counted only once. The ten largest make up around 0.13% of the sample. Sequences were obtained from naive CD4+ T cells sorted from blood. In light of the paper, this sample's cell subset or site label describes: CD45RA+ positively selected. The receptors stem from a man aged 18 to 30 in good health.

The chain joins TRBV2 to TRBJ2-1, with 12 bases fitting TRBD2. From germline, CDR1 is SNHLY and CDR2 FYNNEI. The J segment lost 3 bases and the V segment lost 6 bases, leaving 3 bases of the junction unmatched. The CDR3 covers 15 residues. CDR3 amino acids: CASSSSGGVYNEQFF. CDR3 sequence (DNA): TGTGCCAGCAGCTCTAGCGGGGGGGTCTACAATGAGCAGTTCTTC. Using reference TRBV2 and TRBJ2-1 for the parts outside the CDR3, the full variable domain is EPEVTQTPSHQVTQMGQEVILRCVPISNHLYFYWYRQILGQKVEFLVSFYNNEISEKSEIFDDQFSVERPDGSNFTLKIRSTKLEDSAMYFCASSSSGGVYNEQFFGPGTRLTVL.

This chain joins TRBV5-8 and TRBJ1-4; D gene unclear. CDR3 length: 14 amino acids. V dropped 0 bases and J dropped 1 base, with 4 bases sitting between them. Germline CDR1 is SGHTS and CDR2 is YDEGEE. CDR3 in amino acids: CASSLVQTNEKLFF. The CDR3 DNA sequence: TGTGCCAGCAGCTTGGTACAAACTAATGAAAAACTGTTTTTT.

V and J are TRBV5-1 and TRBJ2-7; TRBD2 agrees at 10 bases. The CDR3 extends over 16 amino acids. CDR1 is SGHRS and CDR2 is YFSETQ in the germline V gene. Trimming took 4 bases from V and 4 from J; bases not matched to a gene: 11. CDR3 nucleotide sequence: TGCGCCAGCAGCCCCTCTGGACTAGCGGAAATATACGAGCAGTACTTC. Translated: CASSPSGLAEIYEQYF. The variable domain in full, with the rest retrieved from reference TRBV5-1 and TRBJ2-7, is KAGVTQTPRYLIKTRGQQVTLSCSPISGHRSVSWYQQTPGQGLQFLFEYFSETQRNKGNFPGRFSGRQFSNSRSEMNVSTLELGDSALYLCASSPSGLAEIYEQYFGPGTRLTVT.

The gene calls are TRBV10-3 and TRBJ1-4, with D uncertain. The CDR3 has 15 amino acids. Trimming cost V 3 bases and J 0 bases, with 8 bases left between them. Germline lookup yields CDR1 ENHRY and CDR2 SYGVKD. CDR3: CAISDGTTTNEKLFF. CDR3 DNA sequence: TGTGCCATCAGTGATGGAACAACAACTAATGAAAAACTGTTTTTT.

The V gene is TRBV6-5, the J gene TRBJ1-2, with 7 bases matching TRBD1. The trim removed 5 bases at V and 8 bases at J, leaving 11 bases unmatched. Germline V CDR1 and CDR2: MNHEY, SVGAGI. This CDR3 has 14 residues. This chain's CDR3 is CASSATGVAAGYTF. CDR3 in DNA: TGTGCCAGCAGTGCTACAGGGGTGGCTGCCGGCTACACCTTC.

The V and J genes are TRBV7-9 and TRBJ2-2; D not certain. Germline V gene sequence: CDR1 SEHNR, CDR2 FQNEAQ (reference sequence). V shed 3 bases and J shed 4 bases, with 6 bases lying between them. The CDR3 has 13 amino acids. Written as DNA, the CDR3 is TGTGCCAGCAGCTTCGGGCTCACCGGGGAGCTGTTTTTT. Encoded protein: CASSFGLTGELFF.

The CDR3: CASSLGGLATSDTQYF. In DNA form, the CDR3 reads TGTGCCAGCAGCTTAGGGGGACTAGCGACTTCAGATACGCAGTATTTT. This chain joins TRBV11-3 and TRBJ2-3, with TRBD2 matching 10 bases. The V gene's germline CDR1 is SGHNT and CDR2 YENEEA. The V gene end was trimmed by 1 base and the J gene end by 4 bases; junction bases not matched to a gene: 5. CDR3 length equals 16 residues.

This rearrangement joins TRBV28 to TRBJ1-1; 12 nucleotides match TRBD1. This CDR3 has 17 amino acids. CDR1 is MDHEN and CDR2 is SYDVKM in the germline V gene. The junction had 13 bases not matched to a gene; V was cut back by 6 bases and J by 5 bases. In DNA form, the CDR3 reads TGTGCCAGCAGCCCTCCGGGACAGGGGGCGAGGAGGACTGAAGCTTTCTTT. Its protein is CASSPPGQGARRTEAFF.

The chain employs TRBV6-1 and TRBJ2-7; 8 bases match TRBD2. Trimming removed 0 bases from V and 1 base from J; junction bases left unmatched: 11. Germline V gives CDR1 MNHNS, CDR2 SASEGT. The CDR3 is 18 residues long. The CDR3 region is CASSEAAQPGTRSYEQYF. As DNA, the CDR3 is TGTGCCAGCAGTGAAGCCGCCCAGCCAGGGACTAGATCCTACGAGCAGTACTTC.

On this clone itself: Different DNA sequences within this sample yield the same CDR3. This chain links TRBV6-1 with TRBJ2-5; D possibly uses TRBD1 or TRBD2 (6 bases each). V was pared by 6 bases and J by 4 bases, with 15 bases between. Germline CDR1 MNHNS, CDR2 SASEGT. This CDR3 spans 14 amino acids. This CDR3 reads CASSRGQGGETQYF. The CDR3, as DNA: TGTGCCAGCAGCCGGGGGCAGGGAGGAGAGACCCAGTACTTC.

To note about this clone: This specimen includes other DNA sequences encoding the same CDR3. V gene TRBV9 combines with J gene TRBJ1-5; 7 nucleotides match TRBD1. The length of the CDR3 is 14 residues. Germline V CDR1 and CDR2: SGDLS, YYNGEE. With V trimmed by 0 bases and J by 7 bases, 4 bases remained unmatched. CDR3 DNA: TGTGCCAGCAGCGTAGGACAGGGTGGCCAGCCCCAGCATTTT. Protein product: CASSVGQGGQPQHF.

V is TRBV25-1 and J is TRBJ1-6; D not resolved. The CDR3 covers 13 residues. V was pared by 5 bases and J by 10 bases, with 12 bases between. CDR1 and CDR2 from the germline V gene are MGHDK and SYGVNS. CDR3 residues: CASSPPRVSPLHF. CDR3 DNA sequence: TGTGCCAGCAGTCCCCCGAGGGTCTCACCCCTCCACTTT.

This chain connects TRBV28 to TRBJ2-2; D may be TRBD2 (6 bases). Germline assignment: CDR1 MDHEN and CDR2 SYDVKM. Trimming pared 3 bases from V and 5 bases from J, leaving 16 bases between. This CDR3 comprises 16 residues. The CDR3 sequence is CASSFGGSVLTGELFF. The CDR3 coding sequence is TGTGCCAGCAGTTTCGGGGGTAGCGTACTGACCGGGGAGCTGTTTTTT.

This chain connects TRBV5-1 to TRBJ2-4; D not certain. Between the trimmed V and J ends, which lost 4 bases and 3 bases, there was a span of 8 bases. The CDR3 runs to 13 residues. Germline CDR1 SGHRS, CDR2 YFSETQ. CDR3 DNA sequence: TGCGCCAGCAGCGATGACCTCAAAAACATTCAGTACTTC. Amino acid sequence: CASSDDLKNIQYF.

This clone was found once. The V and J genes are TRBV4-1 and TRBJ1-6; 10 bases are a match to TRBD1. The CDR3 is 16 amino acids. Per germline, CDR1 MGHRA and CDR2 YSYEKL. The trim removed 1 base at V and 7 bases at J, leaving 4 bases unmatched. CDR3 sequence (DNA): TGCGCCAGCAGCCAAGGTGACAGGGGGCGAAATTCACCCCTCCACTTT. Amino acid sequence: CASSQGDRGRNSPLHF.